What follows are 21 T cell receptor beta chains derived from one specimen sequenced in a study of regulatory T cells in long-lasting Graves disease. The time point denotes: newly diagnosed GD, antithyroid drugs for less than 3 months. There was RNA extracted from PBMCs, and the TCR library was made from it. Libraries of TCR beta came from iRepertoire HTBI primers plus Arm-PCR of CDR3 regions. TCRdb re-analysed the multiplex PCR reads in MiXCR, keeping a single row per CDR3 protein. The data show 350,000 to 500,000 distinct CDR3 sequences, approximately 16% seen once. This sample also appeared in a second study, on T cells in Graves' hyperthyroidism and ophthalmopathy.

Here the sequenced sample was peripheral blood mononuclear cells (PBMCs), taken at new diagnosis, from a patient treated with antithyroid drugs. The receptors shown here come from a woman aged 18-29 years with Graves disease.

This clonotype showed up many times. This sequence joins TRBV7-9 and TRBJ2-3, with D hard to call. This CDR3 has 15 amino acids. Germline assignment: CDR1 SEHNR and CDR2 FQNEAQ (reference sequence). With 6 bases removed from V and 0 bases from J, the gap between germline ends came to 13 bases. The chain's CDR3 is CASSLTPLSTDTQYF. CDR3 sequence (DNA): TGTGCCAGCAGTCTAACCCCACTTAGCACAGATACGCAGTATTTT.

This clonotype was counted ten times or more. The genes are TRBV10-1 and TRBJ2-1; the D gene is possibly TRBD2 (6 bases). Trimming stripped 3 bases from V and 2 bases from J, with 14 bases between. The CDR3 loop spans 16 amino acids. CDR1 and CDR2 (germline): WNHNN, SYGVQD (reference sequence). As DNA, the CDR3 is TGCGCCAGCAGTGAAGCGGCGGGACTTCCCTACAATGAGCAGTTCTTC. As protein: CASSEAAGLPYNEQFF.

On this clonotype: This sequence may be a read error, since a much larger clone differs from it by one base. The V call is TRBV7-3, the J call TRBJ2-5; 11 nucleotides match TRBD2. V lost 0 bases, J lost 11 bases, and 11 bases stayed unmatched. The germline gives CDR1 SGHTA, CDR2 FQGTGA. This CDR3 has 16 amino acids. The DNA for the CDR3 is TGTGCCAGCAGCTTAACGTCTAGCGGGAGGTTCAATGAGCAGTACTTC. Its protein is CASSLTSSGRFNEQYF.

V is TRBV6-1 and J is TRBJ2-4, with 12 positions matching TRBD2. Per germline, CDR1 MNHNS and CDR2 SASEGT. The CDR3 is made up of 15 amino acids. Losses at the gene ends were 7 bases for V and 7 bases for J; bases not matched to a gene: 8. CDR3 coding DNA: TGTGCCAGCATGATCGATGGGACTAGCGGGAACATTCAGTACTTC. Its translation is CASMIDGTSGNIQYF.

This clonotype was found many times. The J gene is TRBJ2-5, the V gene TRBV4-1; TRBD2 agrees at 10 bases. CDR1 is MGHRA and CDR2 is YSYEKL in the germline V gene. The CDR3 loop spans 17 amino acids. V dropped 0 bases and J dropped 5; count of bases not matched to a gene: 9. The chain's CDR3 is CASSQDWASGRRETQYF. As DNA, the CDR3 is TGCGCCAGCAGCCAAGATTGGGCTAGCGGGAGAAGGGAGACCCAGTACTTC.

In this sample, this clonotype turned up many times. A junction boundary mismatches the germline segment, possibly from a read error. J is TRBJ2-1 and V is TRBV12-3 or TRBV12-4, with 9 bases matching TRBD2. The CDR3 has 15 amino acids. CDR3: CASSLAGVSYNEQFF. CDR3 bases: TGTGCCAGCAGCTTAGCGGGAGTTAGCTACAATGAGCAGTTCTTC.

This rearrangement joins TRBV7-8 to TRBJ2-3, with a possible D match to TRBD2 (5 bases). With 5 bases removed from V and 5 bases from J, the gap between germline ends came to 14 bases. Germline CDR1 SGHVS, CDR2 FQNEAQ. This CDR3 is built from 14 residues. CDR3 DNA: TGTGCCAGCAGCCAAATCGGAGCGGAAGATACGCAGTATTTT. Translation: CASSQIGAEDTQYF.

The chain employs TRBV24-1 and TRBJ2-6; the D call may be TRBD1 or TRBD2 (6 bases each). Germline values: CDR1 KGHDR, CDR2 SFDVKD. CDR3 length: 19 residues. Between the trimmed V and J ends, which lost 2 bases and 0 bases, there was a span of 16 bases. CDR3 sequence reads: CATSDSWGAGNSGANVLTF. The CDR3 DNA sequence: TGTGCCACCAGTGATTCGTGGGGGGCGGGGAACTCTGGGGCCAACGTCCTGACTTTC.

The J gene is TRBJ2-5, the V gene TRBV5-4; D remains unclear. The CDR3 length is 15 residues. Germline V lookup: CDR1 SGHNT, CDR2 YYREEE (reference sequence). Trimming cost V 4 bases and J 3 bases, with 16 bases left between them. CDR3 protein: CASSTTGREEETQYF. The CDR3 DNA sequence: TGTGCCAGCAGCACCACGGGCCGCGAGGAAGAGACCCAGTACTTC.

The chain links TRBV6-1 to TRBJ1-5, with D possibly TRBD1 on 6 matching bases. V was cut by 4 bases and J by 2 bases, with 21 bases left in between. The length of the CDR3 is 18 residues. Germline values: CDR1 MNHNS, CDR2 SASEGT. CDR3 bases: TGTGCCAGCAGTGGGACAGTGCTCCGGGGCGTAGGCAATCAGCCCCAGCATTTT. Amino acids: CASSGTVLRGVGNQPQHF.

This chain's CDR3 is CASSFGGQGYGAEAFF. CDR3 bases: TGTGCCAGCAGCTTTGGTGGACAGGGGTATGGCGCTGAAGCTTTCTTT. The rearrangement uses TRBV5-4 and TRBJ1-1, with TRBD1 matching over 9 bases. CDR3 length equals 16 residues. The ends lost 2 bases at V and 6 bases at J; junction bases unmatched: 11. Germline assignment: CDR1 SGHNT and CDR2 YYREEE (reference sequence).

In its sample, this clonotype was seen a few times. V usage is TRBV7-8 and J usage is TRBJ2-1; D might be TRBD1 or TRBD2, each matching 5 bases. Germline V gives CDR1 SGHVS, CDR2 FQNEAQ. The CDR3 length is 15 residues. The germline V and J ends were trimmed by 2 bases and 8 bases, with 16 bases remaining between them. CDR3 sequence reads: CASSLWGTQGHEQFF. The CDR3 DNA follows: TGTGCCAGCAGCTTATGGGGGACCCAGGGCCATGAGCAGTTCTTC.

This clonotype has a count of ten or more. The rearrangement links TRBV12-5 to TRBJ2-1; no reliable D call. The germline V gene has CDR1 LGHNT and CDR2 FRNRAP. Trimming stripped 1 base from V and 8 bases from J, with 9 bases between. This CDR3 has 13 residues. The CDR3 coding sequence is TGTGCTAGTGGTTTGGGTCTAGTCGATGAGCAGTTCTTC. Amino acids: CASGLGLVDEQFF. Full variable domain (rest looked up from reference TRBV12-5 and TRBJ2-1): DARVTQTPRHKVTEMGQEVTMRCQPILGHNTVFWYRQTMMQGLELLAYFRNRAPLDDSGMPKDRFSAEMPDATLATLKIQPSEPRDSAVYFCASGLGLVDEQFFGPGTRLTVL.

This clonotype appeared many times. The chain uses TRBV7-9 and TRBJ2-1; D is unresolved. From germline, CDR1 is SEHNR and CDR2 FQNEAQ (reference sequence). V lost 5 bases and J 0 bases, leaving 11 bases between the germline ends. The CDR3 spans 15 residues. CDR3 region: CASSARMNSYNEQFF. The CDR3 nucleotides read TGTGCCAGCAGCGCCCGCATGAACTCCTACAATGAGCAGTTCTTC. The full variable domain, rest sourced from reference TRBV7-9 and TRBJ2-1, is DTGVSQNPRHKITKRGQNVTFRCDPISEHNRLYWYRQTLGQGPEFLTYFQNEAQLEKSRLLSDRFSAERPKGSFSTLEIQRTEQGDSAMYLCASSARMNSYNEQFFGPGTRLTVL.

This chain connects TRBV29-1 to TRBJ2-5, with 8 bases fitting TRBD2. The CDR3 spans 14 residues. Trimming took 6 bases from V and 2 from J; bases not matched to a gene: 8. In germline, CDR1 is SQVTM, CDR2 ANQGSEA. The CDR3 sequence: CSVGRGRPQETQYF. The CDR3 DNA sequence: TGCAGCGTGGGACGCGGGAGGCCTCAAGAGACCCAGTACTTC.

The genes are TRBV15 and TRBJ1-2; 12 nucleotides match TRBD1. CDR1 is LNHNV and CDR2 is YYDKDF in the germline V gene (reference sequence). This CDR3 is built from 19 residues. Trimming removed 0 bases from V and 1 base from J; junction bases left unmatched: 9. CDR3 amino acids: CATSRDGGTGGGFNYGYTF. The CDR3, as DNA: TGTGCCACCAGCAGAGATGGAGGGACAGGGGGCGGTTTTAACTATGGCTACACCTTC.

This clonotype was recorded many times. V usage is TRBV2 and J usage is TRBJ2-7; unclear D gene. This CDR3 region has 11 residues. V gave up 7 bases and J gave up 6 bases, with 10 bases separating them. Germline CDR1 is SNHLY and CDR2 is FYNNEI. CDR3 in DNA: TGTGCCAGCACGGTCCCAGGCGAGCAGTACTTC. Encoded protein: CASTVPGEQYF.

With regard to this clonotype: This could be a read error, since a much larger clone is one nucleotide away. The chain has TRBV28 and TRBJ2-5; TRBD1 matches 7 bases. Germline CDR1 reads MDHEN; CDR2 reads SYDVKM. Unmatched junction bases numbered 8, after V lost 3 bases and J lost 1 base. This CDR3 region has 16 residues. CDR3 sequence: CASSFTGQPAQETQYF. CDR3 coding DNA: TGTGCCAGCAGTTTTACGGGACAGCCGGCCCAAGAGACCCAGTACTTC.

This sequence joins TRBV20-1 and TRBJ2-1, with D possibly matching TRBD2 (6 bases). Trimming took off 5 bases at V and 4 bases at J, with 12 bases between the two ends. Germline V gives CDR1 DFQATT, CDR2 SNEGSKA (reference sequence). This CDR3 has 13 residues. CDR3 sequence: CSAPTRTYNEQFF. CDR3 coding DNA: TGCAGTGCTCCGACTAGGACGTACAATGAGCAGTTCTTC.

This clonotype was picked up a small number of times. The junction shows a germline mismatch at one end, possibly a read error. V usage is TRBV19 and J usage is TRBJ2-1; D gene uncertain. Germline V gene lookup returns CDR1 LNHDA and CDR2 SQIVND (reference sequence). This CDR3 contains 12 residues. CDR3 loop: CASSIFYNEQSF. As DNA, the CDR3 is TGTGCCAGTAGTATTTTCTACAATGAGCAGTCCTTC.

This clonotype was recorded many times. The chain is built from TRBV2 and TRBJ2-1; 8 bases agree with TRBD2. The CDR3 length is 14 residues. Germline trimming cut 7 bases from V and 7 bases from J; bases unmatched to any gene: 9. Germline CDR1 and CDR2: SNHLY and FYNNEI. The CDR3 coding sequence is TGTGCCAGCACGGAGCGGGAGTTGGGGAATGAGCAGTTCTTC. This sequence encodes CASTERELGNEQFF.